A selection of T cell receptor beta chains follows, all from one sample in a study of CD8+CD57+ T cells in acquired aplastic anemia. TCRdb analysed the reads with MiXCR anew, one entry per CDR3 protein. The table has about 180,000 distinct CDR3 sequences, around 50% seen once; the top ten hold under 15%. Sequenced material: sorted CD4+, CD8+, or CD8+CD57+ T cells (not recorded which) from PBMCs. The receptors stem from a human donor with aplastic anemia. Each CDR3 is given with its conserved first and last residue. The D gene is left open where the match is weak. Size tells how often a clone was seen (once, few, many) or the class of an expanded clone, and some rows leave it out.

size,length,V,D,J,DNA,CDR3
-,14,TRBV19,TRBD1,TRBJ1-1,TGTGCCAGTAGTCTGACAGGGAGGGGCACTGAAGCTTTCTTT,CASSLTGRGTEAFF
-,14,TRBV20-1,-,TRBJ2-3,TGCAGTGCTAGAGGACAGGGAGGGTACAATGAGCAGTATTTT,CSARGQGGYNEQYF
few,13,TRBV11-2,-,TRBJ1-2,TGTGCCAGCAGCTTCGGTCGAACTTATGGCTACACCTTC,CASSFGRTYGYTF
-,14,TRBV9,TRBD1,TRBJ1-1,TGTGCCAGCAGCCAGACAGGGGGCGGGACTGAAGCTTTCTTT,CASSQTGGGTEAFF
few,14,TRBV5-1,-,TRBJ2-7,TGCGCCAGCAGCTACGGGCGAACCGAAGACGAGCAGTACTTC,CASSYGRTEDEQYF
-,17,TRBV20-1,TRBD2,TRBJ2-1,TGCAGTGCTGACCCATTTGATCTAGCGGGAGTATTCCATGAGCAGTTCTTC,CSADPFDLAGVFHEQFF
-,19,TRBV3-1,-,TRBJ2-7,TGTGCCAGCAGCCAATTATCCGACTTGTTAGGGGGGCCCAGCCACGAGCAGTACTTC,CASSQLSDLLGGPSHEQYF
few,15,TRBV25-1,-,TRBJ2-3,TGTGCCACAGCCCCGGCGGGACATGGAACAGATACGCAGTATTTT,CATAPAGHGTDTQYF
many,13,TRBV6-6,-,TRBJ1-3,TGTGCCAGCATAGTGGGGGCTGGAAACACCATATATTTT,CASIVGAGNTIYF
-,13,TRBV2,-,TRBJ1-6,TGTGCCAGCAGTGAGGGCATATTGTCACCCCTCCACTTT,CASSEGILSPLHF
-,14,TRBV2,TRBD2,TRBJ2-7,TGTGCCAGCATGGGAGGGACTAGCGGGTTCCGGCAGTACTTC,CASMGGTSGFRQYF
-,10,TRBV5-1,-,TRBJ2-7,TGTGCCAGCAGGGGCTACGAGCAGTACTTC,CASRGYEQYF
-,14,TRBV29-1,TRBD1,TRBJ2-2,TGCAGCGCTTCCCGGGACAGGGGAACCGGGGAGCTGTTTTTT,CSASRDRGTGELFF
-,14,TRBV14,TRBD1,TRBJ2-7,TGTGCCAGCAGCCAAAGGGGACAGCTTTACGAGCAGTACTTC,CASSQRGQLYEQYF
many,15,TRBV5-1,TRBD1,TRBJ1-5,TGCGCCAGCAGCTTGGTGTCAGGGGGCGGTCAGCCCCAGCATTTT,CASSLVSGGGQPQHF
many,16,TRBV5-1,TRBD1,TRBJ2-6,TGCGCCAGCAGCAGGGGGCCCAACTCTGGGGCCAACGTCCTGACTTTC,CASSRGPNSGANVLTF
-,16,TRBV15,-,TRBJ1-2,TGTGCCACCAGCAGAGATGTGACAGTCTTAAACTATGGCTACACCTTC,CATSRDVTVLNYGYTF
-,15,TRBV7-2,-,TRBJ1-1,TGTGCCAGCAGCTTATTGGGGACGGGGAACACTGAAGCTTTCTTT,CASSLLGTGNTEAFF
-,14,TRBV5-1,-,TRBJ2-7,TGCGCCAGCAGCTTAGCGAGCCTACGTCTAGAGCAGTACTTC,CASSLASLRLEQYF
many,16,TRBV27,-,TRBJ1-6,TGTGCCAGCAGCTCTAAAGGGGATGTAAGAAATCCACCCCTCCACTTT,CASSSKGDVRNPPLHF